This entry describes one T cell receptor (beta chain). Its target antigen remains unknown. No clone much larger than this one lies a single base away; base qualities are absent. This record belongs to a study of blood T cell repertoires in COVID-19 (dated by TCRdb to the early 2020s). For the wider study: Collaborator samples came from the United States, Italy and Spain and covered acute and convalescent phases of COVID-19. The prospective study material was composed of cDNA or gDNA derived from T cells, B-cell-depleted T cells, or PBMCs. Subjects who had been exposed to COVID-19, were actively infected with it, or had recovered from it provided the deeply sampled blood TCRbeta repertoires that made up the dataset. A freely available public database, intended as a resource for researchers studying the immune response to SARS-CoV-2, is where the repertoires were released. The samples were drawn from the first 160 participants of the ongoing ImmuneRACE study and from over 950 subjects provided by 6 global collaborators. A de-identified subject ID, COVID-19 status, age in years and sex were almost always included in the sample metadata. Where available, HLA class I and class II types were obtained from metadata supplied by the sample provider rather than from assay-based typing.

The germline V gene encodes CDR1 GTSNPN and CDR2 SVGIG (reference sequence). The CDR3 goes from the cysteine to the phenylalanine over 13 residues. Here the CDR3 DNA is all that survives: 39 bases in frame from base 1. V ends up 5 bases short and J 8 bases short, with an unmatched junction base count of 10. The collaborating institutions used their own protocols to collect whole blood in K2EDTA tubes. For TCRbeta analysis, collaborator samples were shipped as frozen whole blood, as isolated PBMCs, or as DNA extracted from either sample type. General conclusions and limits of the study: Clinical and demographic metadata were provided uncurated, with the amount varying by source and participant.

TCRbeta CDR3 regions were amplified from genomic DNA by means of the immunoSEQ Assay, a bias-controlled multiplex PCR. The study's processing was this. Within the assay, amplification of reference gene primers was used to estimate how many nucleated cells each sample contained. To quantify the absolute abundance of each unique TCRbeta CDR3 rearrangement, sequence reads were collapsed and filtered. For each sample, productive Simpson clonality was calculated as the square root of Simpson's diversity index across productive rearrangements. TCRdb carries this immuneACCESS record with in-frame sequences only. Its versions omit some clonotypes, under half of them owing to an unresolved V gene in the studies checked, with the rest unexplained. V and J calls plus clone size are reproduced from that table; the DNA served to infer D and trimming. The sample data list tens of thousands of clones, and around 87% of these were observed just once. The ten largest clones represent more than 6.5% of the sample.

The V gene is TRBV30 and the J gene is TRBJ1-2, with 8 bases in between that match TRBD1. This receptor was taken from a human donor with active COVID-19. The donor label of this sample is uncertain. The sequenced sample consisted of peripheral blood. CDR3 loop: CAWARDRPTGYTF. The DNA reads as follows: TGTGCCTGGGCCCGGGACAGGCCAACGGGCTACACCTTC.